The entry that follows covers one TCR beta chain sequence. Its target is unknown. The junction shows a germline mismatch at one end, possibly a read error. This specimen includes other DNA sequences encoding the same CDR3. This sample stems from a study of cytomegalovirus exposure and HLA in healthy donors. Findings and caveats of the study: As confirmed in vitro, three CMV-associated chains were specific for CMV antigens. Most likely, a cluster of highly shared sequence variants arose as a sequencing artifact.

The germline gives CDR1 MNHNS, CDR2 SASEGT. The CDR3 spans 15 residues. Amplification used 60 Vbeta primers and 13 Jbeta primers. The repertoire was sequenced with immunoSEQ multiplex PCR; TCRdb's copy has only in-frame clones and lacks some. The sample holds some 180,000 clones; around 80% are singletons and the top ten take around 3.5%. Sequenced material: PBMCs. This TCR derives from a woman aged 55-69 years in good health and CMV-seropositive. V and J are TRBV6-1 and TRBJ1-5, with TRBD1 matching over 10 bases. CDR3 in amino acids: CASRPPGQGTQPQHF. DNA for the CDR3: TGTGCCAGCCGCCCTCCGGGACAGGGGACTCAGCCCCAGCACTTT.